A single sample is the source of the 9 T cell receptor beta chains below, sequenced in a study of T cell responses to AZD1222 COVID-19 vaccine. Method: immunoSEQ multiplex PCR; TCRdb's copy keeps in-frame clones and lacks some. There are 100,000 or so clones in the sample; around 89% occur only once, and about 9.1% lies in the top ten. Here the sequenced sample was peripheral blood, taken on day 0 of AZD1222 vaccination. Receptors were obtained from an adult in good health.

The DNA of the CDR3 is TGCGCCAGCAGCCTCACTAGCTGGGAGACCCAGTACTTC. Translated: CASSLTSWETQYF. The chain uses TRBV10-2 and TRBJ2-5; perhaps TRBD2 as D (6 bases). The CDR3 contains 13 residues. CDR1 and CDR2 from the germline V gene are WSHSY and SAAADI. V dropped 6 bases and J dropped 5 bases, with 13 bases sitting between them.

The gene calls are TRBV7-9 and TRBJ2-1; D is uncertain. Trimming stripped 8 bases from V and 4 bases from J, with 9 bases between. Germline lookup yields CDR1 SEHNR and CDR2 FQNEAQ (reference sequence). This CDR3 has 12 residues. The CDR3 is CASGVSYNEQFF. The DNA for the CDR3 is TGTGCCAGCGGGGTGAGTTACAATGAGCAGTTCTTC.

The V call is TRBV4-3, the J call TRBJ2-7, with D unresolved. This CDR3 region has 15 residues. The germline V and J ends were trimmed by 4 bases and 2 bases, with 15 bases remaining between them. Germline assignment: CDR1 LGHNA and CDR2 YSLEER. The CDR3 bases are TGCGCCAGCAGCCTCCTAATGGAAGTCACCTACGAGCAGTACTTC. It encodes CASSLLMEVTYEQYF.

The chain recombines TRBV5-1 with TRBJ2-5, with D perhaps TRBD2 (6 bases). This CDR3 has 12 amino acids. The V gene's germline CDR1 is SGHRS and CDR2 YFSETQ. V lost 4 bases, J lost 7 bases, and 11 bases lay in between. The CDR3 sequence is CASSQDYGTQYF. In DNA form, the CDR3 reads TGCGCCAGCAGCCAGGACTATGGGACCCAGTACTTC.

Note on this clone: Other DNA sequences in the sample encode the same CDR3. The CDR3 spells CATSDRDRGTDTQYF. In DNA form, the CDR3 reads TGTGCCACCAGTGATCGGGACAGGGGAACAGATACGCAGTATTTT. The V gene is TRBV24-1, the J gene TRBJ2-3; 10 bases map to TRBD1. This CDR3 has 15 residues. V lost 3 bases and J lost 3; bases outside the gene matches: 2. Germline CDR1 reads KGHDR; CDR2 reads SFDVKD.

V usage is TRBV25-1 and J usage is TRBJ1-2; 7 bases line up with TRBD1. The CDR3 totals 14 residues. V dropped 4 bases and J dropped 4; count of bases not matched to a gene: 6. The V gene's germline CDR1 is MGHDK and CDR2 SYGVNS. CDR3: CASSVLGGSYGYTF. CDR3 coding DNA: TGTGCCAGCAGTGTACTAGGGGGCAGCTATGGCTACACCTTC.

In nucleotides, the CDR3 is TGTGCCAGCAGCTTGGCCGGTGGCTTAAGCTCCTACAATGAGCAGTTCTTC. Its protein product is CASSLAGGLSSYNEQFF. The rearrangement links TRBV5-4 to TRBJ2-1; D remains unclear. The V end was cut by 0 bases, the J end by 0 bases, with 13 bases between. This CDR3 has 17 amino acids. Germline CDR1 reads SGHNT; CDR2 reads YYREEE (reference sequence).

This chain links TRBV7-8 with TRBJ2-7; the D gene is possibly TRBD2 (6 bases). The germline gives CDR1 SGHVS, CDR2 FQNEAQ. The CDR3 extends over 18 amino acids. The V end lost 1 base, the J end lost 0 bases, and 19 bases lay between the germline ends. As DNA, the CDR3 is TGTGCCAGCAGCTTAGGGAGGGGTCGGGGCGGATCCTCCTACGAGCAGTACTTC. Its protein is CASSLGRGRGGSSYEQYF. The full variable domain, in which reference TRBV7-8 and TRBJ2-7 provide the parts outside the CDR3, is GAGVSQSPRYKVAKRGQDVALRCDPISGHVSLFWYQQALGQGPEFLTYFQNEAQLDKSGLPSDRFFAERPEGSVSTLKIQRTQQEDSAVYLCASSLGRGRGGSSYEQYFGPGTRLTVT.

The rearrangement links TRBV7-2 to TRBJ2-1; no reliable D call. CDR1 and CDR2 (germline): SGHTA, FQGNSA. This CDR3 has 16 residues. V lost 5 bases to trimming and J lost 0 bases, with 14 bases between them. CDR3 loop: CASSLGPTSSYNEQFF. CDR3 sequence (DNA): TGTGCCAGCAGCCTCGGACCCACGAGCTCCTACAATGAGCAGTTCTTC. The full variable domain, with the rest looked up from reference TRBV7-2 and TRBJ2-1, is GAGVSQSPSNKVTEKGKDVELRCDPISGHTALYWYRQSLGQGLEFLIYFQGNSAPDKSGLPSDRFSAERTGGSVSTLTIQRTQQEDSAVYLCASSLGPTSSYNEQFFGPGTRLTVL.